Sequencing of this T cell receptor (beta chain) was carried out in a study of shared clonotypes between healthy human individuals. In the CD4+ fraction, cells were divided into CD45RA+ naive and CD45RA-negative memory subsets. This clone occurred once. Other DNA sequences in this sample translate to the same CDR3. The V end lost 6 bases, the J end lost 6 bases, and 6 bases lay between the germline ends. This CDR3 spans 10 amino acids. Germline loops: CDR1 DFQATT, CDR2 SNEGSKA (reference sequence). Deep level was the assay's run setting. The method was immunoSEQ multiplex PCR; TCRdb's version includes in-frame clones alone and lacks a portion of them. This sample has some 2,100,000 clones, with around 95% found just once.

Material for sequencing was naive CD4+ T cells sorted from blood. Subset here: CD45RA+ positively selected. This chain connects TRBV20-1 to TRBJ2-1; D is ambiguous. This clonotype was obtained from a man aged 18 to 35 in good health. The CDR3 DNA sequence: TGCAGTGCCACGGCCAATGAGCAGTTCTTC. Translation: CSATANEQFF.